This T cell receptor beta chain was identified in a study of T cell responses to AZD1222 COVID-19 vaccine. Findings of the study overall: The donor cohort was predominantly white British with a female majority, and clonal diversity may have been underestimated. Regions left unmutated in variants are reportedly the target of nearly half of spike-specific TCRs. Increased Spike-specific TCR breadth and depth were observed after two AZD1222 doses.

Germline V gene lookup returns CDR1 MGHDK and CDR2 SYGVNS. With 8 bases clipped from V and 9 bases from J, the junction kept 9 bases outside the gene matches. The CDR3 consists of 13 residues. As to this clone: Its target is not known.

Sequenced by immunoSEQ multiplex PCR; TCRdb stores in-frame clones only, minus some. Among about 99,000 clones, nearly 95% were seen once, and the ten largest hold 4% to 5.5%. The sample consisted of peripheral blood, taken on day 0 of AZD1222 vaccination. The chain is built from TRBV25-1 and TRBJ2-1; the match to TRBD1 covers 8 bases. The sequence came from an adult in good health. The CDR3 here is CASQRGQGLEQFF. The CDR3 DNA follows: TGTGCCAGCCAGAGAGGACAGGGTCTTGAGCAGTTCTTC.